The 27 T cell receptor beta chains in this list originate from one sample, sequenced in a study of regulatory and conventional T cells in RAG deficiency. The method was immunoSEQ multiplex PCR; TCRdb's version includes in-frame clones alone and lacks a portion of them. This sample has more than 40,000 clones; over 80% occur once, and the top ten carry approximately 0.51%. Conventional CD4+ T cells were sorted from blood as CD25-low CD127-high cells. These data were also reused for a study on regulatory T cells. This second study notes: Primers: 52 TRBV forward and 13 TRBJ reverse.

Input material: CD4+ effector T cells sorted from blood. These receptors came from a human donor in good health.

This clone turned up a few times. The gene calls are TRBV6-5 and TRBJ2-3; the D gene is possibly TRBD1 (5 bases). V lost 6 bases, J lost 0 bases, and 13 bases lay in between. The CDR3 has 15 residues. CDR1 and CDR2 (germline): MNHEY, SVGAGI. As DNA, the CDR3 is TGTGCCAGCAGGTTAGGGGCGACTAGCACAGATACGCAGTATTTT. This codes for CASRLGATSTDTQYF.

The chain combines TRBV6-5 with TRBJ2-7; TRBD1 aligns across 11 bases. The CDR3 contains 15 residues. Trimming cost V 7 bases and J 3 bases; bases outside gene matches: 8. Germline V gives CDR1 MNHEY, CDR2 SVGAGI. The CDR3 DNA reads as TGTGCCAGCACCCTAGAGGGGACAGGGGGCTACGAGCAGTACTTC. Protein sequence: CASTLEGTGGYEQYF.

The chain has TRBV19 and TRBJ1-5, with TRBD1 identical over 10 bases. The CDR3 sequence is 17 residues long. After removal of 3 bases from V and 7 bases from J, the junction contained 12 bases not matched to a gene. The germline gives CDR1 LNHDA, CDR2 SQIVND (reference sequence). CDR3 nucleotide sequence: TGTGCCAGTAGTATGTTCCGGGACAGGGGTTTTGGACAGCCCCAGCATTTT. Its protein is CASSMFRDRGFGQPQHF.

This chain links TRBV18 with TRBJ2-7; the D is unclear. The germline V and J ends were trimmed by 5 bases and 6 bases, with 17 bases remaining between them. Looked up from germline, CDR1 is KGHSH and CDR2 is LQKENI. The CDR3 sequence is 14 residues long. The CDR3 DNA reads as TGTGCCAGCTCATCCCGGCCCGCCTTCGGCGAGCAGTACTTC. Residues: CASSSRPAFGEQYF. Full variable domain (missing parts from reference TRBV18 and TRBJ2-7): NAGVMQNPRHLVRRRGQEARLRCSPMKGHSHVYWYRQLPEEGLKFMVYLQKENIIDESGMPKERFSAEFPKEGPSILRIQQVVRGDSAAYFCASSSRPAFGEQYFGPGTRLTVT.

A single count supports this clone. The CDR3 DNA is TGCGCCAGCAGCCTTTCCGTCTCTGGGTACTACAATGAGCAGTTCTTC. Amino acid sequence: CASSLSVSGYYNEQFF. This chain connects TRBV4-1 to TRBJ2-1; D is uncertain. V was trimmed by 4 bases and J by 3 bases, leaving 16 bases between them. Germline values: CDR1 MGHRA, CDR2 YSYEKL. The CDR3 totals 16 residues.

The rearrangement links TRBV6-1 to TRBJ2-4, with 7 bases lining up with TRBD1. Trimming at V came to 4 bases and at J to 8 bases, leaving 8 bases not matched to a gene. The CDR3 spans 14 residues. Per the germline V gene, CDR1 is MNHNS and CDR2 is SASEGT. The DNA of the CDR3 is TGTGCCAGCAGTGCCCGCAGCCAGGGGGACATTCAGTACTTC. This sequence encodes CASSARSQGDIQYF.

This clone has a handful of counts. The CDR3 DNA is TGTGCCAGCAGCGAGGACTATCCCTATCAGCCCCAGCATTTT. Translation: CASSEDYPYQPQHF. The V call is TRBV2, the J call TRBJ1-5; no clear D gene. Trimming removed 6 bases from V and 5 bases from J, with 14 bases in between. The CDR3 length is 14 residues. The germline V gene has CDR1 SNHLY and CDR2 FYNNEI.

The gene calls are TRBV25-1 and TRBJ1-4; D possibly corresponds to TRBD1 (5 bases). The V gene lost 5 bases and the J gene lost 6 bases, with 10 bases spanning the gap. CDR1 is MGHDK and CDR2 is SYGVNS in the germline V gene. CDR3 size: 13 residues. The DNA for the CDR3 is TGTGCCAGCAGTAACGGGGCCTATGAAAAACTGTTTTTT. Translating it yields CASSNGAYEKLFF.

Details on this clone: One end of the junction is discordant with germline, which a read error may explain. The chain joins TRBV7-7 to TRBJ2-1; 14 nucleotides line up with TRBD2. Per the germline V gene, CDR1 is SSHAT and CDR2 is FNYEAQ (reference sequence). The CDR3 is 15 amino acids. The CDR3 sequence is CASSSGTSGRNEQFF. As DNA, the CDR3 is TGTGCTAGCAGCTCGGGGACTAGCGGGAGAAATGAGCAGTTCTTC.

The rearrangement joins TRBV19 to TRBJ2-1, with D uncertain. The germline V gene encodes CDR1 LNHDA and CDR2 SQIVND (reference sequence). The CDR3 is made up of 14 amino acids. The V and J ends lost 9 bases and 0 bases respectively, with 12 bases between them. CDR3 residues: CASNSPRSYNEQFF. CDR3 nucleotides: TGTGCCAGCAATAGCCCCCGCTCCTACAATGAGCAGTTCTTC.

This clone occurred once. This chain's CDR3 is CASSLVAGASYNEQFF. The CDR3, as DNA: TGTGCCAGCAGCTTAGTTGCGGGAGCCTCCTACAATGAGCAGTTCTTC. The chain uses TRBV7-2 and TRBJ2-1, with 7 nucleotides matching TRBD2. The CDR3 runs 16 residues. The germline CDR1 and CDR2 sequences are SGHTA and FQGNSA. V trimming: 1 base; J trimming: 0 bases; junction bases outside the gene matches: 3. The variable domain in full, completed from reference TRBV7-2 and TRBJ2-1, reads GAGVSQSPSNKVTEKGKDVELRCDPISGHTALYWYRQSLGQGLEFLIYFQGNSAPDKSGLPSDRFSAERTGGSVSTLTIQRTQQEDSAVYLCASSLVAGASYNEQFFGPGTRLTVL.

The J gene is TRBJ1-4, the V gene TRBV6-1; D is perhaps TRBD1 (5 bases). CDR3 size: 15 residues. Germline loops: CDR1 MNHNS, CDR2 SASEGT. Trimming stripped 3 bases from V and 8 bases from J, with 16 bases between. The CDR3 DNA reads as TGTGCCAGCAGTGACGGGCCTACAGGTCCGGAAAAACTGTTTTTT. Protein: CASSDGPTGPEKLFF.

This chain connects TRBV15 to TRBJ1-5, with D unclear. Germline lookup yields CDR1 LNHNV and CDR2 YYDKDF (reference sequence). The CDR3 contains 14 residues. Trimming pared 1 base from V and 3 bases from J, leaving 7 bases between. DNA for the CDR3: TGTGCCACCAGCAGAGGCAGCAACAATCAGCCCCAGCATTTT. This translates into CATSRGSNNQPQHF.

The J gene is TRBJ1-1, the V gene TRBV30, with D possibly TRBD1 on 5 matching bases. The CDR3 loop spans 14 amino acids. V gave up 0 bases and J gave up 4 bases, with 12 bases separating them. Germline loops: CDR1 GTSNPN, CDR2 SVGIG (reference sequence). This chain's CDR3 is CAWSVGGEGTEAFF. The CDR3 DNA follows: TGTGCCTGGAGTGTCGGGGGGGAGGGCACTGAAGCTTTCTTT. Based on the CDR3 plus reference TRBV30 and TRBJ1-1, the full variable domain is SQTIHQWPATLVQPVGSPLSLECTVEGTSNPNLYWYRQAAGRGLQLLFYSVGIGQISSEVPQNLSASRPQDRQFILSSKKLLLSDSGFYLCAWSVGGEGTEAFFGQGTRLTVV.

The chain employs TRBV28 and TRBJ1-1; TRBD1 matches 9 bases. The V segment lost 2 bases and the J segment 0 bases; nucleotides outside the gene matches: 4. The CDR3 runs 16 residues. Germline-derived CDR1 and CDR2 are MDHEN and SYDVKM. The CDR3 reads CASSLRTGDVNTEAFF. The CDR3 nucleotides are TGTGCCAGCAGTTTACGGACAGGGGATGTGAACACTGAAGCTTTCTTT.

The chain employs TRBV2 and TRBJ1-5; no clear D gene. The CDR3 is 12 amino acids. V was cut by 3 bases and J by 3 bases, with 3 bases left in between. In germline, CDR1 is SNHLY, CDR2 FYNNEI. CDR3 sequence (DNA): TGTGCCAGCAGTGAGCTCAATCAGCCCCAGCATTTT. Translating it yields CASSELNQPQHF.

The chain couples TRBV4-2 to TRBJ1-3, with 9 positions matching TRBD1. Germline CDR1 and CDR2: LGHNA and YNFKEQ. The junction had 3 bases not matched to a gene; V was cut back by 1 base and J by 2 bases. The CDR3 loop spans 16 amino acids. CDR3 DNA sequence: TGTGCCAGCAGCCAAGCCCGGGACAGGGCTGGAAACACCATATATTTT. Encoded protein: CASSQARDRAGNTIYF.

The rearrangement links TRBV5-6 to TRBJ2-3; 11 nucleotides align to TRBD2. The CDR3 has 17 residues. V trimming: 4 bases; J trimming: 1 base; junction bases outside the gene matches: 8. Germline CDR1 reads SGHDT; CDR2 reads YYEEEE. The CDR3 is CASSPVALAGGTDTQYF. CDR3 sequence (DNA): TGTGCCAGCAGCCCGGTGGCACTAGCGGGGGGCACAGATACGCAGTATTTT.

The V gene is TRBV6-5, the J gene TRBJ1-6, with D possibly matching TRBD1 (6 bases). The CDR3 loop spans 12 amino acids. Germline assignment: CDR1 MNHEY and CDR2 SVGAGI. V was trimmed by 6 bases and J by 13 bases, leaving 13 bases between them. The CDR3 DNA reads as TGTGCCAGCAGCAGGGGATTCTCGCCCCTCCACTTT. This encodes CASSRGFSPLHF.

This clone was observed once. V gene TRBV5-5 combines with J gene TRBJ2-3; D tentatively reads TRBD1 or TRBD2 (6 bases each). Germline CDR1 SGHKS, CDR2 YYEKEE (reference sequence). The CDR3 is made up of 16 amino acids. With 5 bases removed from V and 6 bases from J, the gap between germline ends came to 22 bases. Here the CDR3 DNA reads TGTGCCAGCAGGTTAGCCGGGGGCGCGGTAGCGGATACGCAGTATTTT. Its translation is CASRLAGGAVADTQYF.

The chain recombines TRBV5-1 with TRBJ2-2; the D is unclear. The length of the CDR3 is 14 residues. Germline CDR1 SGHRS, CDR2 YFSETQ. V lost 0 bases to trimming and J lost 4 bases, with 7 bases between them. This CDR3 reads CASSLVGITGELFF. CDR3 nucleotides: TGCGCCAGCAGCTTGGTAGGGATCACCGGGGAGCTGTTTTTT.

In this sample, this clone turned up once. The chain joins TRBV5-1 to TRBJ1-6; the match to TRBD1 covers 11 bases. The CDR3 has 18 amino acids. Trimming took 3 bases from V and 0 from J; bases not matched to a gene: 5. CDR1 is SGHRS, CDR2 YFSETQ, per germline. CDR3 protein: CASSSLGQGASYNSPLHF. As DNA, the CDR3 is TGCGCCAGCAGCTCCCTCGGACAGGGGGCCTCCTATAATTCACCCCTCCACTTT.

This clone was seen a handful of times. The rearrangement joins TRBV28 to TRBJ1-4, with no clear D. This CDR3 is built from 10 residues. In germline, CDR1 is MDHEN, CDR2 SYDVKM. Trimming pared 11 bases from V and 8 bases from J, leaving 9 bases between. The CDR3 loop is CAGGREKLFF. CDR3 in DNA: TGTGCCGGTGGGAGGGAAAAACTGTTTTTT. Drawing the rest from reference TRBV28 and TRBJ1-4, the complete variable domain is DVKVTQSSRYLVKRTGEKVFLECVQDMDHENMFWYRQDPGLGLRLIYFSYDVKMKEKGDIPEGYSVSREKKERFSLILESASTNQTSMYLCAGGREKLFFGSGTQLSVL.

This rearrangement joins TRBV18 to TRBJ1-1, with D unclear. Trimming stripped 5 bases from V and 7 bases from J, with 14 bases between. This CDR3 contains 13 residues. Germline V gene lookup returns CDR1 KGHSH and CDR2 LQKENI. The CDR3: CASSSITGYEAFF. CDR3 in DNA: TGTGCCAGCTCATCGATCACCGGTTATGAAGCTTTCTTT.

V and J are TRBV5-1 and TRBJ1-1, with D perhaps matching TRBD1 (5 bases). Germline values: CDR1 SGHRS, CDR2 YFSETQ. The V end lost 4 bases, the J end lost 6 bases, and 16 bases lay between the germline ends. The CDR3 contains 14 residues. The CDR3 reads CASSPGGFSSEAFF. DNA of the CDR3: TGCGCCAGCAGCCCTGGGGGGTTTAGCTCTGAAGCTTTCTTT. Full variable domain (rest looked up from reference TRBV5-1 and TRBJ1-1): KAGVTQTPRYLIKTRGQQVTLSCSPISGHRSVSWYQQTPGQGLQFLFEYFSETQRNKGNFPGRFSGRQFSNSRSEMNVSTLELGDSALYLCASSPGGFSSEAFFGQGTRLTVV.

The chain joins TRBV19 to TRBJ2-7, with 7 nucleotides matching TRBD1. Losses at the gene ends were 5 bases for V and 5 bases for J; bases not matched to a gene: 3. Per germline, CDR1 LNHDA and CDR2 SQIVND (reference sequence). The CDR3 covers 12 residues. The CDR3 DNA reads as TGTGCCAGTAGTCAGACAGGGAACGAGCAGTACTTC. This translates into CASSQTGNEQYF.

V gene TRBV11-3 combines with J gene TRBJ2-3, with a weak D call TRBD2 (6 bases). V was shortened by 1 base and J by 1 base, with 9 bases between the two germline ends. The CDR3 spans 15 residues. The V gene's germline CDR1 is SGHNT and CDR2 YENEEA. The CDR3 reads CASSLGGVGTDTQYF. Here the CDR3 DNA reads TGTGCCAGCAGCTTAGGCGGGGTAGGCACAGATACGCAGTATTTT.